These 26 T cell receptor beta chains were sequenced from one sample in a study of OX40 agonist ivuxolimab in advanced cancers. The repertoire was sequenced with immunoSEQ multiplex PCR; TCRdb's copy has only in-frame clones and lacks some. The sample contains some 44,000 clones, around 84% of which appear only once. Material: CD4+ or CD8+ T cells sorted from blood, obtained in a trial of the OX40 agonist ivuxolimab. The source of these receptors is an adult with an advanced solid tumor such as melanoma, head and neck, liver or kidney cancer.

The chain combines TRBV7-6 with TRBJ2-2, with D tentatively TRBD1 (5 bases). The V gene lost 1 base and the J gene lost 3 bases, with 9 bases spanning the gap. Germline lookup yields CDR1 SGHVS and CDR2 FNYEAQ. CDR3 size: 15 residues. CDR3 residues: CASSLGGRDTGELFF. CDR3 in DNA: TGTGCCAGCAGCTTAGGGGGCAGGGACACCGGGGAGCTGTTTTTT.

This chain links TRBV7-6 with TRBJ1-3; D is undetermined. Trimming stripped 4 bases from V and 2 bases from J, with 18 bases between. The CDR3 is made up of 17 amino acids. Germline values: CDR1 SGHVS, CDR2 FNYEAQ. The CDR3 loop reads CASSSTEPHLPGNTIYF. CDR3 DNA sequence: TGTGCCAGCAGCTCGACGGAGCCCCATTTACCTGGAAACACCATATATTTT.

The chain carries TRBV7-9 and TRBJ1-2; D not certain. Trimming shortened V by 10 bases and J by 6 bases, and 9 bases separated the two germline ends. Germline CDR1 and CDR2: SEHNR and FQNEAQ (reference sequence). The CDR3 spans 10 residues. The CDR3 region is CATMMHGYTF. The CDR3 nucleotides read TGTGCCACAATGATGCATGGCTACACCTTC.

This clone came up once. The chain recombines TRBV4-1 with TRBJ1-2; D is possibly TRBD1 (5 bases). Trimming stripped 0 bases from V and 5 bases from J, with 10 bases between. The CDR3 runs 14 residues. CDR1 is MGHRA and CDR2 is YSYEKL in the germline V gene. The DNA for the CDR3 is TGCGCCAGCAGCCAAGATGGGACGGGTTATGGCTACACCTTC. This sequence encodes CASSQDGTGYGYTF.

V is TRBV28 and J is TRBJ2-7; D gene unclear. Trimming pared 7 bases from V and 0 bases from J, leaving 13 bases between. Germline V CDR1 and CDR2: MDHEN, SYDVKM. This CDR3 has 14 amino acids. The CDR3 protein is CASTFGPSSYEQYF. For the CDR3, the DNA is TGTGCCAGCACCTTCGGGCCTAGCTCCTACGAGCAGTACTTC. The full variable domain, with the rest looked up from reference TRBV28 and TRBJ2-7, is DVKVTQSSRYLVKRTGEKVFLECVQDMDHENMFWYRQDPGLGLRLIYFSYDVKMKEKGDIPEGYSVSREKKERFSLILESASTNQTSMYLCASTFGPSSYEQYFGPGTRLTVT.

The chain carries TRBV4-1 and TRBJ1-1; no firm D call. V lost 3 bases to trimming and J lost 1 base, with 12 bases between them. This CDR3 region has 15 residues. CDR1 and CDR2 from the germline V gene are MGHRA and YSYEKL. The CDR3 bases are TGCGCCAGCAGCCATGGGCAGCAGCAGAACACTGAAGCTTTCTTT. Translating gives CASSHGQQQNTEAFF.

The chain has TRBV11-3 and TRBJ2-3; D gene uncertain. There are 13 residues in the CDR3. The germline CDR1 and CDR2 sequences are SGHNT and YENEEA. Deletions cut 1 base from V and 0 bases from J, with 2 bases between. CDR3 bases: TGTGCCAGCAGCTTAGCGAGCACAGATACGCAGTATTTT. It is translated as CASSLASTDTQYF.

V and J are TRBV19 and TRBJ2-6; a possible D gene is TRBD2 (5 bases). V gave up 7 bases and J gave up 0 bases, with 16 bases separating them. The CDR3 sequence is 17 residues long. The germline V gene has CDR1 LNHDA and CDR2 SQIVND (reference sequence). The CDR3 loop is CASTDYRVNSGANVLTF. In DNA, the CDR3 is TGTGCCAGTACAGACTACCGGGTTAACTCTGGGGCCAACGTCCTGACTTTC. The full variable domain, with the rest looked up from reference TRBV19 and TRBJ2-6, is DGGITQSPKYLFRKEGQNVTLSCEQNLNHDAMYWYRQDPGQGLRLIYYSQIVNDFQKGDIAEGYSVSREKKESFPLTVTSAQKNPTAFYLCASTDYRVNSGANVLTFGAGSRLTVL.

This chain joins TRBV28 and TRBJ1-3; D unresolved. Trimming pared 10 bases from V and 2 bases from J, leaving 18 bases between. The CDR3 length is 15 residues. Germline CDR1 and CDR2: MDHEN and SYDVKM. The CDR3 region is CATSRSVTPGNTIYF. CDR3 nucleotide sequence: TGTGCCACTTCACGATCGGTCACCCCTGGAAACACCATATATTTT.

This clone is deemed medium-sized (0.01 to 0.1%). The DNA for the CDR3 is TGTGCCAGCAGTCCGGACAGCTCTAACTATGGCTACACCTTC. It encodes CASSPDSSNYGYTF. The rearrangement joins TRBV28 to TRBJ1-2; tentative D call: TRBD1 (6 bases). The CDR3 totals 14 residues. Germline V CDR1 and CDR2: MDHEN, SYDVKM. V lost 5 bases and J lost 0, with 10 bases in between.

The chain joins TRBV7-6 to TRBJ1-4; possible D gene TRBD1, 6 bases. The V gene lost 1 base and the J gene lost 0 bases, with 18 bases spanning the gap. This CDR3 spans 19 amino acids. Per the germline V gene, CDR1 is SGHVS and CDR2 is FNYEAQ. The CDR3 nucleotides are TGTGCCAGCAGCTTAGAGGAACAGGGTCTCGCTGCAACTAATGAAAAACTGTTTTTT. Its protein is CASSLEEQGLAATNEKLFF.

J is TRBJ1-5 and V is TRBV5-1, with D hard to call. With 3 bases removed from V and 2 bases from J, the gap between germline ends came to 9 bases. The germline CDR1 and CDR2 sequences are SGHRS and YFSETQ. The CDR3 is 14 amino acids. The CDR3 nucleotides are TGCGCCAGCAGCTCTGGGGAAGGCAATCAGCCCCAGCATTTT. It specifies CASSSGEGNQPQHF.

This clone was counted many times. The chain couples TRBV7-6 to TRBJ1-5; 8 bases line up with TRBD1. CDR1 SGHVS and CDR2 FNYEAQ come from the germline V gene. The CDR3 sequence is 16 residues long. Trimming took 1 base from V and 8 from J; bases not matched to a gene: 10. Here the CDR3 DNA reads TGTGCCAGCAGCTTAGGAAGGACAGGGTTAATCAAGCCCCAGCATTTT. Protein product: CASSLGRTGLIKPQHF. The whole variable domain, remainder taken from reference TRBV7-6 and TRBJ1-5, is GAGVSQSPRYKVTKRGQDVALRCDPISGHVSLYWYRQALGQGPEFLTYFNYEAQQDKSGLPNDRFSAERPEGSISTLTIQRTEQRDSAMYRCASSLGRTGLIKPQHFGDGTRLSIL.

The rearrangement joins TRBV4-2 to TRBJ1-2; 12 positions match TRBD1. In germline, CDR1 is LGHNA, CDR2 YNFKEQ. With V trimmed by 0 bases and J by 6 bases, 5 bases remained unmatched. The CDR3 has 16 amino acids. CDR3 protein: CASSQDGDRGRNGYTF. In nucleotides, the CDR3 is TGTGCCAGCAGCCAAGATGGGGACAGGGGGCGGAATGGCTACACCTTC.

The chain carries TRBV5-6 and TRBJ2-7; the match to TRBD2 covers 14 bases. Germline-derived CDR1 and CDR2 are SGHDT and YYEEEE. V trimming: 0 bases; J trimming: 4 bases; junction bases outside the gene matches: 9. The CDR3 sequence is 18 residues long. The CDR3 loop reads CASSLDKWTSGGPYEQYV. In DNA, the CDR3 is TGTGCCAGCAGCTTGGACAAGTGGACTAGCGGGGGGCCGTACGAGCAGTACGTC.

A single count supports this clone. The J gene is TRBJ2-2, the V gene TRBV5-8, with D possibly matching TRBD1 (6 bases). Germline assignment: CDR1 SGHTS and CDR2 YDEGEE. V lost 5 bases to trimming and J lost 4 bases, with 6 bases between them. The CDR3 is made up of 12 amino acids. Written as DNA, the CDR3 is TGTGCCAGCAGGGGGGCCACCGGGGAGCTGTTTTTT. Translating gives CASRGATGELFF.

J is TRBJ1-1 and V is TRBV7-6; D remains unclear. CDR1 is SGHVS, CDR2 FNYEAQ, per germline. The CDR3 is 15 amino acids. Trimming left V 0 bases short and J 0 bases short, with 8 bases between. The CDR3 here is CASSLAAGLNTEAFF. CDR3 sequence (DNA): TGTGCCAGCAGCTTAGCGGCCGGGTTGAACACTGAAGCTTTCTTT.

The genes are TRBV29-1 and TRBJ1-2; maybe TRBD1 (6 bases). The CDR3 consists of 15 residues. Trimming pared 6 bases from V and 2 bases from J, leaving 19 bases between. The germline gives CDR1 SQVTM, CDR2 ANQGSEA. CDR3 nucleotide sequence: TGCAGCGTCCACTTACGAGACAGGACCAACTATGGCTACACCTTC. This sequence encodes CSVHLRDRTNYGYTF.

The chain has TRBV10-3 and TRBJ2-2, with TRBD1 matching over 9 bases. The ends lost 11 bases at V and 2 bases at J; junction bases unmatched: 9. Germline V CDR1 and CDR2: ENHRY, SYGVKD. The CDR3 totals 15 residues. CDR3 protein: CAAYRGLPNTGELFF. In DNA form, the CDR3 reads TGTGCCGCCTACAGGGGGCTGCCCAACACCGGGGAGCTGTTTTTT.

The V and J genes are TRBV21-1 and TRBJ2-7; TRBD2, as called in the table, went unchecked against the DNA. TRBV21-1 is flagged as a pseudogene. CDR3 length: 14 amino acids. CDR3 sequence reads: CASSRRGLYYEQYV. Here the CDR3 DNA reads TGTGCCAGCAGCCGGCGGGGCTTGTACTACGAGCAGTACGTC.

The chain combines TRBV19 with TRBJ2-1; D is perhaps TRBD2 (6 bases). This CDR3 region has 15 residues. V was trimmed by 4 bases and J by 6 bases, leaving 16 bases between them. CDR1 is LNHDA and CDR2 is SQIVND in the germline V gene (reference sequence). CDR3 coding DNA: TGTGCCAGTAGTACCCCCGGCGGGGAGCCCAATGAGCAGTTCTTC. Amino acid sequence: CASSTPGGEPNEQFF. The full variable domain, its missing parts supplied by reference TRBV19 and TRBJ2-1, is DGGITQSPKYLFRKEGQNVTLSCEQNLNHDAMYWYRQDPGQGLRLIYYSQIVNDFQKGDIAEGYSVSREKKESFPLTVTSAQKNPTAFYLCASSTPGGEPNEQFFGPGTRLTVL.

This clone was seen a single time. The chain has TRBV6-1 and TRBJ1-5; D unresolved. This CDR3 contains 14 residues. Trimming took off 2 bases at V and 4 bases at J, with 9 bases between the two ends. CDR1 and CDR2 from the germline V gene are MNHNS and SASEGT. CDR3 sequence reads: CASSEPSVNQPQHF. In DNA form, the CDR3 reads TGTGCCAGCAGTGAACCATCGGTGAATCAGCCCCAGCATTTT.

This clone showed up just a few times. The genes are TRBV9 and TRBJ1-1, with D hard to call. Trimming removed 0 bases at V and 8 bases at J, with 14 bases between. Germline CDR1 SGDLS, CDR2 YYNGEE. The CDR3 length is 14 residues. DNA of the CDR3: TGTGCCAGCAGCGTAGCCGGCTCGACCGCAGAAGCTTTCTTT. It specifies CASSVAGSTAEAFF.

The chain has TRBV7-6 and TRBJ1-3, with a weak D call TRBD1 (6 bases). V was pared by 2 bases and J by 0 bases, with 11 bases between. From germline, CDR1 is SGHVS and CDR2 FNYEAQ. The CDR3 sequence is 16 residues long. The CDR3 bases are TGTGCCAGCAGCTTATCAGGGGCCGGCTCTGGAAACACCATATATTTT. Translating gives CASSLSGAGSGNTIYF. The whole variable domain, filled in from reference TRBV7-6 and TRBJ1-3, reads GAGVSQSPRYKVTKRGQDVALRCDPISGHVSLYWYRQALGQGPEFLTYFNYEAQQDKSGLPNDRFSAERPEGSISTLTIQRTEQRDSAMYRCASSLSGAGSGNTIYFGEGSWLTVV.

In regard to this clone: At one of its ends the junction is not consistent with the germline gene, which may arise from a read error. V is TRBV5-3 and J is TRBJ1-6; D ambiguous. TRBV5-3 is known as an ORF, though its function is uncertain. CDR3 length: 12 residues. CDR3 sequence: CASSSSRTPLHF. CDR3 sequence (DNA): TGTGCCAGCAGCTCGAGTAGGACACCCCTCCACTTT.

The chain carries TRBV27 and TRBJ1-5, with unresolved D. V lost 5 bases and J 5 bases, leaving 10 bases between the germline ends. Germline loops: CDR1 MNHEY, CDR2 SMNVEV (reference sequence). This CDR3 is 13 amino acids long. CDR3 region: CASSLKPHQPQHF. The CDR3 bases are TGTGCCAGCAGTCTCAAGCCTCATCAGCCCCAGCATTTT.